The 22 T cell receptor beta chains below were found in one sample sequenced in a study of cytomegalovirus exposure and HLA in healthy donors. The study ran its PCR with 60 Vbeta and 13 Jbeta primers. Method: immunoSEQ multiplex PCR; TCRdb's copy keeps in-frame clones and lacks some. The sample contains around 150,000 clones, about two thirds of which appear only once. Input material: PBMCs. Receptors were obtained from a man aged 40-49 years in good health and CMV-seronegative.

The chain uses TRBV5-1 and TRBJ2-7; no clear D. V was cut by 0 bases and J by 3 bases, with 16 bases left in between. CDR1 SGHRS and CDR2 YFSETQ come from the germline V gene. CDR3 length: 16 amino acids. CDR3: CASSLVVRRPYYEQYF. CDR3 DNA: TGCGCCAGCAGCTTGGTTGTCCGCAGGCCCTACTACGAGCAGTACTTC.

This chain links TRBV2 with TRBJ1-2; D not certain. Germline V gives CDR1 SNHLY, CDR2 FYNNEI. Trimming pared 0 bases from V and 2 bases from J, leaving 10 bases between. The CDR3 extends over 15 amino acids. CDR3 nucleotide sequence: TGTGCCAGCAGTGAAGCAGGGTGGAGGAACTATGGCTACACCTTC. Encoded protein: CASSEAGWRNYGYTF.

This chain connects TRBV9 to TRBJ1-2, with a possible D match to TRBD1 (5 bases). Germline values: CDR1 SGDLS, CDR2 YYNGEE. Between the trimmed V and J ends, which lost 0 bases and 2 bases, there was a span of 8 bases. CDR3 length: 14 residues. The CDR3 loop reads CASSVEPGNYGYTF. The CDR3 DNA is TGTGCCAGCAGCGTAGAACCAGGGAACTATGGCTACACCTTC.

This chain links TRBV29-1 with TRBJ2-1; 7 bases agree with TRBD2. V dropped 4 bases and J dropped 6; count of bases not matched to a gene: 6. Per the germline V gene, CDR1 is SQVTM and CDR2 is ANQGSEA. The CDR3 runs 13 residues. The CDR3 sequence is CSVGPTSSNEQFF. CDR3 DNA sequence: TGCAGCGTTGGGCCGACTAGCAGCAATGAGCAGTTCTTC.

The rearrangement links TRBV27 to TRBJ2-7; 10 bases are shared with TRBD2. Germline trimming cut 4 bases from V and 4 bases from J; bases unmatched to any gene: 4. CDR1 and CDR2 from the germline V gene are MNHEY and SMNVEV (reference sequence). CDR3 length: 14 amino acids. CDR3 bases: TGTGCCAGCAGTTGGACTAGCGGCAGATACGAGCAGTACTTC. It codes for CASSWTSGRYEQYF.

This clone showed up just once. The CDR3 spells CASSVGSSGAYNEQFF. The CDR3 bases are TGTGCCAGCAGCGTAGGGTCTAGCGGGGCCTACAATGAGCAGTTCTTC. The chain recombines TRBV9 with TRBJ2-1, with 9 bases fitting TRBD2. The CDR3 spans 16 residues. The V segment lost 0 bases and the J segment 2 bases; nucleotides outside the gene matches: 3. Germline V lookup: CDR1 SGDLS, CDR2 YYNGEE.

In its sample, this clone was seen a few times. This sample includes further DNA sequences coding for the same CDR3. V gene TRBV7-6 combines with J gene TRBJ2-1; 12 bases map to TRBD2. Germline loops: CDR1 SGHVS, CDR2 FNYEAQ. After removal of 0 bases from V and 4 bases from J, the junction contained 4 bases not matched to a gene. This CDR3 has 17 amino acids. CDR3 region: CASSLAPLAGGYNEQFF. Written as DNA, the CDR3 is TGTGCCAGCAGCTTAGCGCCACTAGCGGGGGGTTACAATGAGCAGTTCTTC.

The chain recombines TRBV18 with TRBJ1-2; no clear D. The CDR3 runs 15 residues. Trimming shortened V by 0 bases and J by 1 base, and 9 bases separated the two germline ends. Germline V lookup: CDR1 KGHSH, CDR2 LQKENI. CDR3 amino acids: CASSPPEHYNYGYTF. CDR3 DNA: TGTGCCAGCTCACCACCGGAACACTATAACTATGGCTACACCTTC.

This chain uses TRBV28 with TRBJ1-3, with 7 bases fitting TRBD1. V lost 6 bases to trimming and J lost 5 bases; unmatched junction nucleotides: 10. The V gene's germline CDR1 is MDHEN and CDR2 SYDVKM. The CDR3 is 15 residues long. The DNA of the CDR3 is TGTGCCAGCAGCCCTAGGGGGCCGGCTAGAAACACCATATATTTT. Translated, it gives CASSPRGPARNTIYF.

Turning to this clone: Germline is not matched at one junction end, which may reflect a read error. CDR3 sequence (DNA): TGTTCCAGCAGCTTAGGTGTAGGGGGAAGCACAGATACGCAGTATTTT. Translating gives CSSSLGVGGSTDTQYF. The rearrangement links TRBV7-9 to TRBJ2-3, with a weak D call TRBD1 (6 bases). This CDR3 is built from 16 residues. Germline V lookup: CDR1 SEHNR, CDR2 FQNEAQ (reference sequence).

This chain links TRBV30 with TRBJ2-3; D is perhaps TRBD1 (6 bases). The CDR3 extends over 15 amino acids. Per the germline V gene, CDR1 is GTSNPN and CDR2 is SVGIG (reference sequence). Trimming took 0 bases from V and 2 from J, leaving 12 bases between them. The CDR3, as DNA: TGTGCCTGGAGTGTAGGGGGATCCCACACAGATACGCAGTATTTT. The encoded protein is CAWSVGGSHTDTQYF. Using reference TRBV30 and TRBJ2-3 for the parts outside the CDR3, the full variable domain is SQTIHQWPATLVQPVGSPLSLECTVEGTSNPNLYWYRQAAGRGLQLLFYSVGIGQISSEVPQNLSASRPQDRQFILSSKKLLLSDSGFYLCAWSVGGSHTDTQYFGPGTRLTVL.

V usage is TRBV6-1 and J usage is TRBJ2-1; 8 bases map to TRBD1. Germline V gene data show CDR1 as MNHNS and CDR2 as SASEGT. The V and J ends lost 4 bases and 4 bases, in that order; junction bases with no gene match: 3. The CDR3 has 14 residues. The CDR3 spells CASSGRQGYNEQFF. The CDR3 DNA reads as TGTGCCAGCAGTGGAAGACAGGGGTACAATGAGCAGTTCTTC.

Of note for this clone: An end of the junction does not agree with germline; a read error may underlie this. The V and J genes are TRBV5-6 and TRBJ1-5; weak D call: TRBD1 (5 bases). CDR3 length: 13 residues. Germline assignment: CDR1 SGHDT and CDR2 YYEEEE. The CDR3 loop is CASSLLAGQPQNF. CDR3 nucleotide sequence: TGTGCCAGCAGCTTGCTGGCGGGGCAGCCCCAGAATTTT.

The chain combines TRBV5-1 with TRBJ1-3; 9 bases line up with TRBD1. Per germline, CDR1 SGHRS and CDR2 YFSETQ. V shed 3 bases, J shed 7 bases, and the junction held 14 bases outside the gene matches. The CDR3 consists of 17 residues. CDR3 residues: CASSSNPGTGSGNTIYF. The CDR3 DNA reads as TGCGCCAGCAGCTCGAACCCCGGGACAGGGAGTGGCAACACCATATATTTT.

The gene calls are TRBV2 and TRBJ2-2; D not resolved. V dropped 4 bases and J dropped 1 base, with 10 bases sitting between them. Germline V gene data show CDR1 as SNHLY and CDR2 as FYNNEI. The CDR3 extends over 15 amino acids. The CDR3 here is CASSGSTGNTGELFF. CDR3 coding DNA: TGTGCCAGCAGTGGATCGACGGGGAACACCGGGGAGCTGTTTTTT. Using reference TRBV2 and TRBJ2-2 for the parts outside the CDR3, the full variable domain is EPEVTQTPSHQVTQMGQEVILRCVPISNHLYFYWYRQILGQKVEFLVSFYNNEISEKSEIFDDQFSVERPDGSNFTLKIRSTKLEDSAMYFCASSGSTGNTGELFFGEGSRLTVL.

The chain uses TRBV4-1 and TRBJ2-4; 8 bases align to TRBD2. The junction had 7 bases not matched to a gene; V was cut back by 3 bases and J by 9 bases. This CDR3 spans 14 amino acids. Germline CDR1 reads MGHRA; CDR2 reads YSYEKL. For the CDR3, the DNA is TGCGCCAGCAGCCAGGGACTAGAAATTGGCATTCAGTACTTC. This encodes CASSQGLEIGIQYF.

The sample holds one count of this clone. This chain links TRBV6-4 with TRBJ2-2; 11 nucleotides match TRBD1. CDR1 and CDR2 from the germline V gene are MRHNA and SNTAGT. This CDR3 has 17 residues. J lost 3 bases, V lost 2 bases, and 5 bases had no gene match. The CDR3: CASSDPRTGGYTGELFF. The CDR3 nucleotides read TGTGCCAGCAGTGACCCCCGGACAGGGGGCTACACCGGGGAGCTGTTTTTT.

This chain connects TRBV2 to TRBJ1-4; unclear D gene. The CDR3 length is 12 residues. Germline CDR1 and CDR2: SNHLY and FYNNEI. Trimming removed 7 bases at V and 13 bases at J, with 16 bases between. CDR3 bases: TGTGCCAGCACCAAGCCCCCGAGCACACTGTTTTTT. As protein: CASTKPPSTLFF.

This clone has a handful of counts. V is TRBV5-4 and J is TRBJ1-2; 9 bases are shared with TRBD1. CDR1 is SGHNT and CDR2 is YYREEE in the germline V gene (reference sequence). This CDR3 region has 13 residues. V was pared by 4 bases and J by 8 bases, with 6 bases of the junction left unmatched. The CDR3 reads CASSDTGGYGYTF. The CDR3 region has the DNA TGTGCCAGCAGCGACACAGGGGGCTACGGCTACACCTTC.

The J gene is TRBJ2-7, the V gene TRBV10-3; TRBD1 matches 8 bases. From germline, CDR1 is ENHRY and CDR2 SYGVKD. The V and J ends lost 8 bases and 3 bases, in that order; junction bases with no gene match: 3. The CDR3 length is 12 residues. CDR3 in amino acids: CAIAGTGYEQYF. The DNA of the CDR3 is TGTGCCATCGCCGGGACAGGCTACGAGCAGTACTTC.

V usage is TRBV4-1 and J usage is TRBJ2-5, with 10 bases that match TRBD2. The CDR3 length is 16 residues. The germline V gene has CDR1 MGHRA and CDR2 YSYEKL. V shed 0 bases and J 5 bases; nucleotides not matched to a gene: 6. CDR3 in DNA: TGCGCCAGCAGCCAAGATCCGGCTAGCGGGAGCGAGACCCAGTACTTC. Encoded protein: CASSQDPASGSETQYF.

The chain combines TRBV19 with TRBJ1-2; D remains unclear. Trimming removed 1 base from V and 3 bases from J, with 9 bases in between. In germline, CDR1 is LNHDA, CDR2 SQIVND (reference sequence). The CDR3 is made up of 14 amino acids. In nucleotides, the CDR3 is TGTGCCAGTAGTATAGCCGGTGTCGACTATGGCTACACCTTC. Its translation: CASSIAGVDYGYTF.